This TCR beta chain was recovered during a study of T cells in tuberculosis. Study-level points and caveats: Active tuberculosis TCR-alpha repertoires lay closer to GMM-specific TCRs than IGRA-negative controls, suggesting clonal expansion.

Time point meaning: new active TB diagnosis, blood taken before or within 7 days of starting treatment. As regards this clone: Its matching antigen is unknown.

There are 14 residues in the CDR3. The germline gives CDR1 WSHSY, CDR2 SAAADI. V was clipped by 0 bases and J by 3 bases, with 8 bases between them. Method: immunoSEQ multiplex PCR; TCRdb's copy keeps in-frame clones and lacks some. The table has tens of thousands of clones, more than 85% seen once. This chain connects TRBV10-2 to TRBJ1-2; D call uncertain. Source: PBMCs, taken at tuberculosis diagnosis. The sequence derives from an adult with tuberculosis. The CDR3 is CASSESAAYYGYTF. The CDR3 DNA is TGCGCCAGCAGTGAGTCGGCAGCGTACTATGGCTACACCTTC.